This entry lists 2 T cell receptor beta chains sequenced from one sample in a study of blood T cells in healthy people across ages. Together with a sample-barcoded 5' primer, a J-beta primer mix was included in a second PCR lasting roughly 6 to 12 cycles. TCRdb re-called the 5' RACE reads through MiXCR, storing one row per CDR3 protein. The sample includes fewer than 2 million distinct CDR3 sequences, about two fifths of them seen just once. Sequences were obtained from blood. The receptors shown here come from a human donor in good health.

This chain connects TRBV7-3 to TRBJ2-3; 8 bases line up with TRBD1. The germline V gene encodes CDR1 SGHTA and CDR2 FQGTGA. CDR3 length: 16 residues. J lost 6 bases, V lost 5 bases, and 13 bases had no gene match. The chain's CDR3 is CASSPRATGVGDTQYF. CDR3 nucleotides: TGTGCCAGCAGCCCCCGTGCGACAGGGGTCGGGGATACGCAGTATTTT.

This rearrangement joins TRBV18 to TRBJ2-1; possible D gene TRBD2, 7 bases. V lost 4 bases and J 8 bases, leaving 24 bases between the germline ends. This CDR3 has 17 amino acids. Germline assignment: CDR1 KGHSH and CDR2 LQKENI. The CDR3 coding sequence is TGTGCCAGCTCACGGGGGGGGCCCTACCACCTCAGCGATGAGCAGTTCTTC. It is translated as CASSRGGPYHLSDEQFF.